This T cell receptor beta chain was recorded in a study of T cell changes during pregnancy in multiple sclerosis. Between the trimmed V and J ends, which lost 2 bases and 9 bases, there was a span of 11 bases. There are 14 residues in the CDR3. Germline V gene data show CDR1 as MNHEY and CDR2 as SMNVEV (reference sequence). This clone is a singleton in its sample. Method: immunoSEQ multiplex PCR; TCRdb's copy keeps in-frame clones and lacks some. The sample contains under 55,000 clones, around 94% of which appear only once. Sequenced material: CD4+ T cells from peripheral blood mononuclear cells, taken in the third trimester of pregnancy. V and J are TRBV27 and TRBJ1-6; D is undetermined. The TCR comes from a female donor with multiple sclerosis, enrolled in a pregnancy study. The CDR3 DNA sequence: TGTGCCAGCAGTTTAGGCAGGTCCAGTTCACCCCTCCACTTT. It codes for CASSLGRSSSPLHF.